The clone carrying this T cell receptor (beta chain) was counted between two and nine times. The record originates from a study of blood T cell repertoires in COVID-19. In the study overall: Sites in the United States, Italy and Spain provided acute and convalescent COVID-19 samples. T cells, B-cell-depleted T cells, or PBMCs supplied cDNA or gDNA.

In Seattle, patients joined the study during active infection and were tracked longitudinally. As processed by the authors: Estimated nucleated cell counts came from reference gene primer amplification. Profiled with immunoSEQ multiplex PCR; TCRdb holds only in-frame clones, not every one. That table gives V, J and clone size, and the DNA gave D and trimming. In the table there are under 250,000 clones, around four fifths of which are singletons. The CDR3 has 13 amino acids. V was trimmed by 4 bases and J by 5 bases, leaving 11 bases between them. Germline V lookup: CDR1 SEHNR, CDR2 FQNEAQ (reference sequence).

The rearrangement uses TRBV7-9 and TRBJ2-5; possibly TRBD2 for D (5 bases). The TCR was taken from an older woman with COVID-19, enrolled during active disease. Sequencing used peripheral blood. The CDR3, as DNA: TGTGCCAGCAGCTGGACGCCGGGGGAGACCCAGTACTTC. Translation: CASSWTPGETQYF.